This is a list of T cell receptor beta chains from one sample in a study of OX40 agonist ivuxolimab in advanced cancers. Clones were sequenced by immunoSEQ multiplex PCR, and TCRdb holds only the in-frame ones, with some missing. The repertoire holds 20,000 to 30,000 clones, with roughly 85% as singletons. The source was CD4+ or CD8+ T cells sorted from blood, collected in a trial of the OX40 agonist ivuxolimab. These receptors were collected from an adult with an advanced solid tumor such as melanoma, head and neck, liver or kidney cancer. Both conserved end residues are part of each CDR3. Fields, in order: clone size, V gene, J gene, D gene, CDR3 protein, CDR3 DNA. A D gene is named only where the DNA matches it firmly. Clone size is shown for a subset of rows, as once, few, many or a class of expanded clone.

clone_size: once
v_call: TRBV7-3
j_call: TRBJ2-6
d_call: TRBD1
cdr3_aa: CASSPEGTAVSGANVLTF
cdr3_nt: TGTGCCAGCAGCCCCGAAGGGACAGCCGTCTCTGGGGCCAACGTCCTGACTTTC

clone_size: -
v_call: TRBV10-2
j_call: TRBJ1-3
d_call: -
cdr3_aa: CASSESIQGNSGNTIYF
cdr3_nt: TGCGCCAGCAGTGAGTCTATCCAGGGGAACTCTGGAAACACCATATATTTT

clone_size: -
v_call: TRBV11-1
j_call: TRBJ2-1
d_call: TRBD2
cdr3_aa: CASSLLAGVYDEQFF
cdr3_nt: TGTGCCAGCAGCTTACTAGCGGGAGTATACGATGAGCAGTTCTTC

clone_size: -
v_call: TRBV5-6
j_call: TRBJ1-2
d_call: -
cdr3_aa: CATRDRFYTF
cdr3_nt: TGTGCCACAAGGGATCGCTTCTACACCTTC

clone_size: -
v_call: TRBV9
j_call: TRBJ2-2
d_call: TRBD1
cdr3_aa: CASRRQGSTGELFF
cdr3_nt: TGTGCCAGCAGGAGACAGGGCAGCACCGGGGAGCTGTTTTTT

clone_size: -
v_call: TRBV7-8
j_call: TRBJ1-2
d_call: TRBD1
cdr3_aa: CASSQGTGGHTF
cdr3_nt: TGTGCCAGCAGCCAAGGGACAGGGGGCCACACCTTC

clone_size: -
v_call: TRBV6-6
j_call: TRBJ2-5
d_call: -
cdr3_aa: CASSYLSGPETQYF
cdr3_nt: TGTGCCAGCAGTTACCTATCAGGTCCAGAGACCCAGTACTTC

clone_size: -
v_call: TRBV19
j_call: TRBJ1-5
d_call: -
cdr3_aa: CASSIGGKAQPQHF
cdr3_nt: TGTGCCAGTAGTATAGGTGGGAAGGCTCAGCCCCAGCATTTT

clone_size: -
v_call: TRBV27
j_call: TRBJ1-1
d_call: -
cdr3_aa: CASSSGSVTEAFF
cdr3_nt: TGTGCCAGCAGTTCTGGCTCGGTCACTGAAGCTTTCTTT

clone_size: -
v_call: TRBV7-9
j_call: TRBJ1-5
d_call: TRBD1
cdr3_aa: CASSRGQNQPQHF
cdr3_nt: TGTGCCAGCAGCAGGGGACAGAATCAGCCCCAGCATTTT

clone_size: -
v_call: TRBV7-9
j_call: TRBJ2-1
d_call: TRBD2
cdr3_aa: CASSVTSGSSYNEQFF
cdr3_nt: TGTGCCAGCAGCGTGACTAGCGGAAGCTCCTACAATGAGCAGTTCTTC

clone_size: -
v_call: TRBV5-1
j_call: TRBJ2-7
d_call: -
cdr3_aa: CASSLGPWYEQYF
cdr3_nt: TGCGCCAGCAGCTTAGGGCCCTGGTACGAGCAGTACTTC

clone_size: once
v_call: TRBV9
j_call: TRBJ2-7
d_call: -
cdr3_aa: CASSPRDGPYEQYF
cdr3_nt: TGTGCCAGCAGCCCCAGGGACGGACCCTACGAGCAGTACTTC

clone_size: -
v_call: TRBV9
j_call: TRBJ2-1
d_call: -
cdr3_aa: CASSSDSLSYNEQFF
cdr3_nt: TGTGCCAGCAGCTCAGACTCTCTATCTTACAATGAGCAGTTCTTC

clone_size: -
v_call: TRBV30
j_call: TRBJ1-5
d_call: -
cdr3_aa: CAWSAYSNQPQHF
cdr3_nt: TGTGCCTGGAGTGCTTATAGCAATCAGCCCCAGCATTTT

clone_size: few
v_call: TRBV7-9
j_call: TRBJ1-6
d_call: -
cdr3_aa: CASSLGSLHF
cdr3_nt: TGTGCCAGCAGCTTAGGGTCACTCCACTTT

clone_size: -
v_call: TRBV11-2
j_call: TRBJ2-1
d_call: TRBD2
cdr3_aa: CASSLRLAGGHLANNEQFF
cdr3_nt: TGTGCCAGCAGCTTACGACTAGCGGGGGGCCACCTTGCCAACAATGAGCAGTTCTTC

clone_size: -
v_call: TRBV4-1
j_call: TRBJ2-7
d_call: TRBD2
cdr3_aa: CASSLSSGGDYEQYF
cdr3_nt: TGCGCCAGCAGTCTTAGTAGCGGGGGGGACTACGAGCAGTACTTC

clone_size: -
v_call: TRBV5-5
j_call: TRBJ2-7
d_call: -
cdr3_aa: CASSPGRSTYEQYF
cdr3_nt: TGTGCCAGCAGCCCGGGACGGTCTACCTACGAGCAGTACTTC

clone_size: -
v_call: TRBV11-2
j_call: TRBJ2-7
d_call: -
cdr3_aa: CASSSHPVGEQYF
cdr3_nt: TGTGCCAGCAGCTCGCACCCGGTCGGGGAGCAGTACTTC

clone_size: few
v_call: TRBV7-9
j_call: TRBJ2-5
d_call: TRBD1
cdr3_aa: CASSPSGQGIFRETQYF
cdr3_nt: TGTGCCAGCAGCCCGTCTGGACAGGGGATTTTTCGAGAGACCCAGTACTTC

clone_size: -
v_call: TRBV7-8
j_call: TRBJ2-7
d_call: -
cdr3_aa: CASSTIQGSFHEQYF
cdr3_nt: TGTGCCAGCAGCACTATACAGGGATCTTTCCACGAGCAGTACTTC

clone_size: medium-sized
v_call: TRBV15
j_call: TRBJ2-3
d_call: -
cdr3_aa: CATSRSLAPGLTDTQYF
cdr3_nt: TGTGCCACCAGCAGGTCCCTGGCTCCCGGGCTAACAGATACGCAGTATTTT

clone_size: -
v_call: TRBV19
j_call: TRBJ1-4
d_call: -
cdr3_aa: CATSRGIYEKLFF
cdr3_nt: TGTGCCACCTCGCGTGGCATTTATGAAAAACTGTTTTTT

clone_size: -
v_call: TRBV28
j_call: TRBJ1-3
d_call: -
cdr3_aa: CASSPRQAPLPDTIYF
cdr3_nt: TGTGCCAGCAGTCCGCGACAGGCGCCCTTACCGGACACCATATATTTT

clone_size: once
v_call: TRBV27
j_call: TRBJ1-5
d_call: -
cdr3_aa: CASSLSAYQPQHF
cdr3_nt: TGTGCCAGCAGTTTATCGGCTTACCAGCCCCAGCATTTT

clone_size: once
v_call: TRBV13
j_call: TRBJ2-1
d_call: -
cdr3_aa: CASSLPSGLYNEQFF
cdr3_nt: TGTGCCAGCAGCTTACCCAGCGGGTTGTACAATGAGCAGTTCTTC

clone_size: -
v_call: TRBV6-5
j_call: TRBJ2-7
d_call: -
cdr3_aa: CASSYQSSYEQYF
cdr3_nt: TGTGCCAGCAGTTACCAGTCCTCCTACGAGCAGTACTTC

clone_size: -
v_call: TRBV27
j_call: TRBJ2-7
d_call: TRBD2
cdr3_aa: CASRPGLAVTYEQYF
cdr3_nt: TGTGCCAGCAGACCTGGACTAGCGGTAACCTACGAGCAGTACTTC

clone_size: -
v_call: TRBV13
j_call: TRBJ1-3
d_call: -
cdr3_aa: CASSYFRQDDGNTIYF
cdr3_nt: TGTGCCAGCAGCTACTTTAGACAGGATGATGGAAACACCATATATTTT

clone_size: -
v_call: TRBV28
j_call: TRBJ2-1
d_call: TRBD2
cdr3_aa: CASSLWTSGSSYNEQFF
cdr3_nt: TGTGCCAGCAGTTTATGGACTAGCGGGAGTTCCTACAATGAGCAGTTCTTC

clone_size: -
v_call: TRBV7-2
j_call: TRBJ2-7
d_call: -
cdr3_aa: CASSFIGGSSYEQYF
cdr3_nt: TGTGCCAGCAGCTTCATAGGGGGGAGCTCCTACGAGCAGTACTTC

clone_size: -
v_call: TRBV7-8
j_call: TRBJ2-3
d_call: TRBD1
cdr3_aa: CASSLVGTGGTDTQYF
cdr3_nt: TGTGCCAGCAGCTTAGTCGGGACAGGGGGCACAGATACGCAGTATTTT

clone_size: -
v_call: TRBV29-1
j_call: TRBJ2-7
d_call: TRBD1
cdr3_aa: CSVERDRGGEQYF
cdr3_nt: TGCAGCGTTGAGCGGGACAGGGGTGGGGAGCAGTACTTC

clone_size: -
v_call: TRBV18
j_call: TRBJ2-3
d_call: TRBD1
cdr3_aa: CASSLLTGGRTDTQYF
cdr3_nt: TGTGCCAGCTCACTACTGACAGGGGGACGCACAGATACGCAGTATTTT

clone_size: -
v_call: TRBV27
j_call: TRBJ2-1
d_call: -
cdr3_aa: CASRSGSSYNEQFF
cdr3_nt: TGTGCCAGCAGGTCCGGGAGCTCCTACAATGAGCAGTTCTTC

clone_size: -
v_call: TRBV27
j_call: TRBJ2-7
d_call: TRBD2
cdr3_aa: CASSLLGSGSYEQYF
cdr3_nt: TGTGCCAGCAGTCTCCTGGGTAGCGGGAGCTACGAGCAGTACTTC

clone_size: -
v_call: TRBV7-3
j_call: TRBJ2-7
d_call: -
cdr3_aa: CASSLSGRTPYEQYF
cdr3_nt: TGTGCCAGCAGCTTAAGTGGCAGGACCCCCTACGAGCAGTACTTC

clone_size: -
v_call: TRBV7-9
j_call: TRBJ2-5
d_call: TRBD2
cdr3_aa: CASSLTGGRETQYF
cdr3_nt: TGTGCCAGCAGCCTCACGGGAGGCCGGGAGACCCAGTACTTC

clone_size: -
v_call: TRBV7-9
j_call: TRBJ2-7
d_call: TRBD1
cdr3_aa: CASRTGERYEQYF
cdr3_nt: TGTGCCAGCAGGACAGGGGAACGCTACGAGCAGTACTTC

clone_size: -
v_call: TRBV7-6
j_call: TRBJ1-2
d_call: TRBD1
cdr3_aa: CASSLSTGTAYGYTF
cdr3_nt: TGTGCCAGCAGCCTAAGCACAGGGACAGCCTATGGCTACACCTTC

clone_size: once
v_call: TRBV15
j_call: TRBJ2-7
d_call: -
cdr3_aa: CATSRDPPGPLTKQYF
cdr3_nt: TGTGCCACCAGCAGAGATCCCCCGGGGCCCTTGACCAAGCAGTACTTC

clone_size: few
v_call: TRBV5-5
j_call: TRBJ1-5
d_call: TRBD1
cdr3_aa: CASSFGQGSQPQHF
cdr3_nt: TGTGCCAGCAGCTTCGGACAGGGAAGCCAGCCCCAGCATTTT

clone_size: -
v_call: TRBV27
j_call: TRBJ1-5
d_call: -
cdr3_aa: CASSPILTNHQPQHF
cdr3_nt: TGTGCCAGCAGTCCTATCCTGACAAACCATCAGCCCCAGCATTTT

clone_size: -
v_call: TRBV27
j_call: TRBJ2-7
d_call: -
cdr3_aa: CASSATVTYEQYF
cdr3_nt: TGTGCCAGCAGTGCGACCGTAACCTACGAGCAGTACTTC

clone_size: -
v_call: TRBV27
j_call: TRBJ2-2
d_call: TRBD1
cdr3_aa: CASSLSGTANTGELFF
cdr3_nt: TGTGCCAGCAGTTTGTCCGGGACAGCGAACACCGGGGAGCTGTTTTTT